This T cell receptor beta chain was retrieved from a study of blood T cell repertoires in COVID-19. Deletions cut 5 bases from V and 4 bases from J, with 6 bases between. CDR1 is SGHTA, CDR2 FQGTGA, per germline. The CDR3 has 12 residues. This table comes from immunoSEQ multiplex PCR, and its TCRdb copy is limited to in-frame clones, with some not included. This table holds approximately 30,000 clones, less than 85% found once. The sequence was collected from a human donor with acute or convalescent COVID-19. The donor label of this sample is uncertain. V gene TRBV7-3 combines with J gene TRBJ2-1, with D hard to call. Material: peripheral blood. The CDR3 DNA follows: TGTGCCAGCAGCGCCGGTTACAATGAGCAGTTCTTC. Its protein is CASSAGYNEQFF.